These T cell receptor beta chains were read from a single sample in a study of cytomegalovirus exposure and HLA in healthy donors. Libraries were prepared by immunoSEQ multiplex PCR; TCRdb keeps only in-frame clonotypes and omits some of them. The data hold tens of thousands of clones, with about 77% observed a single time. Input material: PBMCs. The source is a female donor in good health and CMV-seronegative. CDR3s include the opening cysteine and the closing phenylalanine or tryptophan. D genes are given only for firm matches. Not all rows give a size; the values are once, few, many and, for expanded clones, a class.

j_call cdr3_length v_call clone_size d_call cdr3_aa cdr3_nt
TRBJ1-2 13 TRBV7-8 few NA CASSSGQLYGYTF TGTGCCAGCAGCTCAGGACAGCTCTATGGCTACACCTTC
TRBJ2-7 15 TRBV7-9 NA TRBD2 CASSPSGRRDGEQYF TGTGCCAGCAGCCCCAGCGGGAGACGTGATGGCGAGCAGTACTTC
TRBJ2-3 15 TRBV7-7 NA NA CASSPGYSSTDTQYF TGTGCTAGCAGTCCGGGGTACTCTAGCACAGATACGCAGTATTTT
TRBJ2-7 15 TRBV15 NA TRBD1 CATSRDQGTVDEQYF TGTGCCACCAGCAGAGATCAGGGGACAGTTGACGAGCAGTACTTC
TRBJ2-7 16 TRBV6-5 NA TRBD1 CASSLRIGDSSYEQYF TGTGCCAGCAGTTTGCGAATAGGGGACAGCTCCTACGAGCAGTACTTC
TRBJ2-1 13 TRBV5-1 NA NA CASSFGGPNEQFF TGCGCCAGCAGCTTTGGAGGTCCGAATGAGCAGTTCTTC
TRBJ1-5 15 TRBV15 NA TRBD1 CATSKDAGGHQPQHF TGTGCCACCAGCAAAGACGCAGGGGGCCATCAGCCCCAGCATTTT
TRBJ2-7 12 TRBV28 once NA CASSLSSYEQYF TGTGCCAGCAGTCTGAGCTCCTACGAGCAGTACTTC
TRBJ2-1 16 TRBV19 NA TRBD2 CASSPGLAGARGEQFF TGTGCCAGTAGTCCGGGACTAGCGGGGGCCCGGGGTGAGCAGTTCTTC
TRBJ1-6 15 TRBV18 NA TRBD1 CASSPGDRARSPLHF TGTGCCAGCTCACCAGGGGACAGGGCCCGTTCACCCCTCCACTTT
TRBJ1-1 17 TRBV7-8 NA NA CASSLAHPPDRNTEAFF TGTGCCAGCAGCTTAGCCCATCCCCCCGACAGAAACACTGAAGCTTTCTTT
TRBJ2-3 15 TRBV9 NA TRBD2 CASSVESGGRDTQYF TGTGCCAGCAGCGTAGAGAGCGGGGGTCGCGATACGCAGTATTTT
TRBJ2-3 14 TRBV27 NA NA CASSRGKATDTQYF TGTGCCAGCAGTCGGGGAAAGGCCACAGATACGCAGTATTTT
TRBJ2-2 13 TRBV29-1 once TRBD2 CSVATSGTGELFF TGCAGCGTTGCGACTAGCGGGACCGGGGAGCTGTTTTTT
TRBJ2-1 16 TRBV15 NA TRBD2 CATRPLAGRNYNEQFF TGTGCCACCAGACCCCTAGCGGGAAGAAACTACAATGAGCAGTTCTTC
TRBJ1-1 11 TRBV29-1 NA NA CSARENTEAFF TGCAGCGCCAGGGAGAACACTGAAGCTTTCTTT
TRBJ2-5 15 TRBV6-1 NA TRBD1 CASTVDRDRGETQYF TGTGCCAGCACTGTGGATAGGGACAGGGGAGAGACCCAGTACTTC
TRBJ1-2 15 TRBV6-1 NA NA CASSDRGGVNYGYTF TGTGCCAGCAGTGATAGGGGCGGGGTGAACTATGGCTACACCTTC
TRBJ2-7 13 TRBV27 NA TRBD2 CASSPRTSVEQYF TGTGCCAGCAGTCCAAGGACTAGCGTCGAGCAGTACTTC
TRBJ2-1 14 TRBV11-1 few TRBD1 CASSLGTGGYEQFF TGTGCCAGCAGCTTGGGGACAGGGGGTTATGAGCAGTTCTTC
TRBJ2-7 14 TRBV18 NA TRBD1 CASSPGTARYEQYF TGTGCCAGCTCACCCGGGACAGCCCGCTACGAGCAGTACTTC
TRBJ2-7 15 TRBV7-9 NA NA CASSKTGSLGYEQYF TGTGCCAGCAGCAAAACAGGGTCCCTAGGATACGAGCAGTACTTC
TRBJ1-5 13 TRBV7-3 NA NA CASSLTRNQPQHF TGTGCCAGCAGCTTAACCAGAAATCAGCCCCAGCATTTT
TRBJ2-1 17 TRBV5-5 NA TRBD1 CASSLSVGQGHYNEQFF TGTGCCAGCAGCTTAAGTGTCGGACAGGGTCACTACAATGAGCAGTTCTTC
TRBJ1-5 15 TRBV7-9 NA NA CASSFGAGGNQPQHF TGTGCCAGCAGCTTCGGGGCAGGGGGCAATCAGCCCCAGCATTTT
TRBJ1-3 14 TRBV5-4 NA NA CASSPDSSGNTIYF TGTGCCAGCAGCCCGGACAGCTCTGGAAACACCATATATTTT
TRBJ2-1 16 TRBV19 NA TRBD2 CASSFPGLAVYNEQFF TGTGCCAGTAGCTTCCCGGGACTAGCGGTATACAATGAGCAGTTCTTC
TRBJ1-1 16 TRBV6-5 NA NA CASSYSNPGQNTEAFF TGTGCCAGCAGTTACTCGAATCCGGGACAGAACACTGAAGCTTTCTTT
TRBJ1-3 17 TRBV9 NA TRBD1 CASSASPDRGWGNTIYF TGTGCCAGCAGCGCGAGTCCTGACAGGGGATGGGGAAACACCATATATTTT
TRBJ2-7 11 TRBV29-1 NA TRBD2 CSAREDYEQYF TGCAGCGCGCGGGAGGATTACGAGCAGTACTTC
TRBJ2-5 17 TRBV5-1 NA TRBD2 CASSLDISGGAGETQYF TGCGCCAGCAGCTTGGATATATCCGGGGGGGCCGGGGAGACCCAGTACTTC
TRBJ1-2 14 TRBV28 once NA CASSPPGEIYGCTF TGTGCCAGCAGTCCCCCGGGGGAGATCTATGGCTGCACCTTC
TRBJ2-1 18 TRBV7-2 NA TRBD2 CASSLWLAGEVSYNEQFF TGTGCCAGCAGCTTATGGCTAGCGGGAGAGGTCTCCTACAATGAGCAGTTCTTC
TRBJ1-1 16 TRBV14 once NA CASSQGGLGRDTEAFF TGTGCCAGCAGCCAAGGGGGGCTCGGTAGAGACACTGAAGCTTTCTTT
TRBJ2-1 13 TRBV7-9 NA NA CASSPGEYNEQFF TGTGCCAGCAGCCCGGGGGAGTACAATGAGCAGTTCTTC
TRBJ2-5 15 TRBV19 NA TRBD2 CASSIWTSGSETQYF TGTGCCAGTAGTATTTGGACTAGCGGATCGGAGACCCAGTACTTC
TRBJ1-3 15 TRBV28 once TRBD1 CASRTGTGDGNTIYF TGTGCCAGCAGGACCGGGACAGGGGACGGAAACACCATATATTTT
TRBJ2-5 16 TRBV5-1 few NA CASSARPRGGGETQYF TGCGCCAGCAGCGCAAGGCCGCGGGGAGGTGGGGAGACCCAGTACTTC
TRBJ2-3 16 TRBV9 once NA CASSVTGTSSTDTQYF TGTGCCAGCAGCGTAACCGGGACATCTAGCACAGATACGCAGTATTTT
TRBJ1-3 17 TRBV7-8 NA TRBD1 CASSQGTGGRSGNTIYF TGTGCCAGCAGCCAAGGGACAGGGGGTCGCTCTGGAAACACCATATATTTT
TRBJ1-2 12 TRBV9 NA NA CASSVQGGGYTF TGTGCCAGCAGCGTACAGGGTGGGGGCTACACCTTC
TRBJ2-7 13 TRBV10-3 NA TRBD2 CAISGLAAYEQYF TGTGCCATCAGTGGACTAGCGGCCTACGAGCAGTACTTC
TRBJ2-7 12 TRBV6-1 NA TRBD1 CASIRQGYEQYF TGTGCCAGCATTAGACAGGGTTACGAGCAGTACTTC
TRBJ1-4 15 TRBV5-4 NA NA CASSVSGGAAEKLFF TGTGCCAGCAGCGTCTCTGGGGGCGCCGCTGAAAAACTGTTTTTT
TRBJ2-1 21 TRBV4-3 once TRBD2 CASSQEPPSSSGSIVYNEQFF TGCGCCAGCAGCCAAGAACCCCCATCTAGTAGCGGGAGTATCGTGTACAATGAGCAGTTCTTC
TRBJ1-2 15 TRBV2 few TRBD1 CASLRTGTGGSGYTF TGTGCCAGCCTTCGGACCGGGACAGGGGGTAGTGGCTACACCTTC
TRBJ1-4 13 TRBV6-5 NA NA CASRGRENEKLFF TGTGCCAGCAGGGGCCGGGAGAATGAAAAACTGTTTTTT
TRBJ2-3 14 TRBV6-6 NA NA CASKRGAYTDTQYF TGTGCCAGCAAACGGGGGGCCTACACAGATACGCAGTATTTT
TRBJ2-7 15 TRBV18 NA TRBD2 CASSPDSGGSYEQYF TGTGCCAGCTCACCAGACAGCGGGGGGTCCTACGAGCAGTACTTC